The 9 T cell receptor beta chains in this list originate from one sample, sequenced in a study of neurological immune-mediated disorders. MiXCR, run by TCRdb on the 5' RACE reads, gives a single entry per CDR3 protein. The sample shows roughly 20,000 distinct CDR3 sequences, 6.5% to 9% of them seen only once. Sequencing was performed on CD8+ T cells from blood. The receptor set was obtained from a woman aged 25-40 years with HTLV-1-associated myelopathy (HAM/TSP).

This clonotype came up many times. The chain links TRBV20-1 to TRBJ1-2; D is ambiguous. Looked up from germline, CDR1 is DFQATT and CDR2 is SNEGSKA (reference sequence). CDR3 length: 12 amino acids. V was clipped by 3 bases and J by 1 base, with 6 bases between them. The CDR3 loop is CSASYFNYGYTF. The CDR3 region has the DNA TGCAGTGCTAGCTACTTTAACTATGGCTACACCTTC.

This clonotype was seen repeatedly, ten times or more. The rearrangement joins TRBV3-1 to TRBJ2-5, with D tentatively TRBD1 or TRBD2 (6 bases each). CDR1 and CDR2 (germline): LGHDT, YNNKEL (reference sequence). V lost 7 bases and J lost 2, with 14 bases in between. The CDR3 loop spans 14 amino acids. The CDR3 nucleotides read TGTGCCAGCAACCGACGGGGGACACAAGAGACCCAGTACTTC. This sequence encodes CASNRRGTQETQYF.

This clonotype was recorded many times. The DNA for the CDR3 is TGTGCCAGCAGCTTAGGCGGGGGAAAATACAATGAGCAGTTCTTC. Translating gives CASSLGGGKYNEQFF. V and J are TRBV7-2 and TRBJ2-1, with 7 bases fitting TRBD2. The CDR3 contains 15 residues. CDR1 is SGHTA, CDR2 FQGNSA, per germline. The junction had 4 bases not matched to a gene; V was cut back by 1 base and J by 4 bases.

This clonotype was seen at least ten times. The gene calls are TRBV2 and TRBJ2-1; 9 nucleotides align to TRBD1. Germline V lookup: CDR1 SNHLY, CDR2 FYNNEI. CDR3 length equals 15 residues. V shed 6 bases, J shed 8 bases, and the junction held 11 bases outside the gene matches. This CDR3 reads CASSAGTGIGDEQFF. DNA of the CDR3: TGTGCCAGCAGCGCCGGGACAGGGATAGGCGATGAGCAGTTCTTC. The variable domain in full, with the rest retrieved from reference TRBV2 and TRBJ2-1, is EPEVTQTPSHQVTQMGQEVILRCVPISNHLYFYWYRQILGQKVEFLVSFYNNEISEKSEIFDDQFSVERPDGSNFTLKIRSTKLEDSAMYFCASSAGTGIGDEQFFGPGTRLTVL.

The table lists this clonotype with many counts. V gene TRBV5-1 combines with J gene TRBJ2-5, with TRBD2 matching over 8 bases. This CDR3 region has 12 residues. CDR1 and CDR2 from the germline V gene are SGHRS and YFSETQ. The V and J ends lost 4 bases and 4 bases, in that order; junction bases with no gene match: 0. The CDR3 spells CASSAGGETQYF. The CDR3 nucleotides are TGCGCCAGCAGCGCGGGGGGAGAGACCCAGTACTTC.

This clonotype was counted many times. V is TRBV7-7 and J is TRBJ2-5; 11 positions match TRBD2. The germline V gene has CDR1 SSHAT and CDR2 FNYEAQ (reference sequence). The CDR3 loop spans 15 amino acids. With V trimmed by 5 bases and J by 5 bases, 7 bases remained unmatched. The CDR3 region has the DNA TGTGCCAGCAGCGTTAGCGGGGGGGCCGGGGAGACCCAGTACTTC. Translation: CASSVSGGAGETQYF.

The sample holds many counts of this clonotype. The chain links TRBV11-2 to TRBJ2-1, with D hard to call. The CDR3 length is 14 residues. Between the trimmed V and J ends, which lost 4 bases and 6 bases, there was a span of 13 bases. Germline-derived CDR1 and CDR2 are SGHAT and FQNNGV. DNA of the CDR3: TGTGCCAGCAGCTCACCGTATGACCGCAATGAGCAGTTCTTC. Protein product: CASSSPYDRNEQFF. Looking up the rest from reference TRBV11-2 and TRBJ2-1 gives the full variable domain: EAGVAQSPRYKIIEKRQSVAFWCNPISGHATLYWYQQILGQGPKLLIQFQNNGVVDDSQLPKDRFSAERLKGVDSTLKIQPAKLEDSAVYLCASSSPYDRNEQFFGPGTRLTVL.

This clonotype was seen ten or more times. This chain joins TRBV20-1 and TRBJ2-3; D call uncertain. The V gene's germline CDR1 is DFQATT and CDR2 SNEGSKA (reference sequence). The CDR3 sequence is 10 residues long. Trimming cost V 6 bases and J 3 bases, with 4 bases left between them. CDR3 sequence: CSAFTDTQYF. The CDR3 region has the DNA TGCAGTGCATTTACAGATACGCAGTATTTT.

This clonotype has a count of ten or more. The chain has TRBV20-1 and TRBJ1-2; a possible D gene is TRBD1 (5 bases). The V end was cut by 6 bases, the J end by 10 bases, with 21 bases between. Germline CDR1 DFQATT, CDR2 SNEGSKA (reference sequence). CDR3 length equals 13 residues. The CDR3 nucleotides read TGCAGTGCGACACCGGGACGGGCCACCGACTACACCTTC. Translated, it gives CSATPGRATDYTF.